This TCR beta chain was documented in a study of shared clonotypes between healthy human individuals. Findings and caveats of the study: Only blood underwent sampling, and tissue repertoires likely differ. As a rule, naive subsets had a larger estimated richness than memory subsets. Clonotype sharing across a few donors was observed for around 5% of naive CD4 clonotypes. In having few donors, the study represented limited genetic and exposure-history diversity.

On this clone itself: Its target is unknown.

Positively selected for CCR7, the CD45RO-negative cells used as naive CD8 cells excluded terminally differentiated effector memory CD45RA+ cells. TCRdb's copy holds only in-frame clones and misses some; the assay was immunoSEQ multiplex PCR. The table has around 1.9 million clones, 85% to 95% seen once. CDR1 and CDR2 from the germline V gene are MNHEY and SVGAGI. V gave up 0 bases and J gave up 5 bases, with 10 bases separating them. CDR3 size: 14 residues. Sequences were obtained from naive CD8+ T cells from PBMCs. This chain connects TRBV6-5 to TRBJ2-5, with D uncertain. The TCR comes from a man aged 18 to 35 in good health. Some clones in this sample may be carry-over from other donors' samples. The CDR3 here is CASSYSSHVETQYF. The DNA of the CDR3 is TGTGCCAGCAGTTACTCGAGCCATGTGGAGACCCAGTACTTC.